Below, 23 T cell receptor beta chains from the same sample are listed, as sequenced in a study of T cell responses to AZD1222 COVID-19 vaccine. Some clones are missing from TCRdb's copy, which holds only in-frame ones; the method was immunoSEQ multiplex PCR. The table shows 150,000 or so clones, with roughly nine tenths occurring only once. Here the sequenced sample was peripheral blood, taken 28 days after the second AZD1222 dose. These receptors originate from an adult who received the AZD1222 COVID-19 vaccine.

This clone was observed once. The V and J genes are TRBV19 and TRBJ2-3; D possibly corresponds to TRBD2 (6 bases). V dropped 4 bases and J dropped 2 bases, with 16 bases sitting between them. Germline CDR1 and CDR2: LNHDA and SQIVND (reference sequence). The CDR3 length is 16 residues. This CDR3 reads CASSRGVTLATDTQYF. CDR3 in DNA: TGTGCCAGTAGTAGGGGGGTCACCTTGGCCACAGATACGCAGTATTTT. The entire variable domain, with the rest obtained from reference TRBV19 and TRBJ2-3, is as follows: DGGITQSPKYLFRKEGQNVTLSCEQNLNHDAMYWYRQDPGQGLRLIYYSQIVNDFQKGDIAEGYSVSREKKESFPLTVTSAQKNPTAFYLCASSRGVTLATDTQYFGPGTRLTVL.

The chain couples TRBV30 to TRBJ1-6; 8 nucleotides line up with TRBD1. This CDR3 comprises 15 residues. V dropped 0 bases and J dropped 9; count of bases not matched to a gene: 7. CDR1 GTSNPN and CDR2 SVGIG come from the germline V gene (reference sequence). CDR3 coding DNA: TGTGCCTGGAGTGTACTTTCCAGGGGGCCTTCACCCCTCCACTTT. Translation: CAWSVLSRGPSPLHF.

The V gene is TRBV6-5, the J gene TRBJ1-2; D uncertain. V was shortened by 0 bases and J by 4 bases, with 12 bases between the two germline ends. The CDR3 contains 15 residues. Germline V CDR1 and CDR2: MNHEY, SVGAGI. CDR3 amino acids: CASSYSNVESYGYTF. CDR3 DNA sequence: TGTGCCAGCAGTTACTCGAATGTGGAGAGCTATGGCTACACCTTC.

V usage is TRBV7-3 and J usage is TRBJ1-1; TRBD1 is a possible D gene (6 bases). Germline V gene lookup returns CDR1 SGHTA and CDR2 FQGTGA. The CDR3 has 16 residues. V was clipped by 1 base and J by 3 bases, with 15 bases between them. In DNA, the CDR3 is TGTGCCAGCAGCTTAATGGTCCCTGCAGGGGACACTGAAGCTTTCTTT. Amino acid sequence: CASSLMVPAGDTEAFF. Filled out from reference TRBV7-3 and TRBJ1-1, the complete variable domain reads GAGVSQTPSNKVTEKGKYVELRCDPISGHTALYWYRQSLGQGPEFLIYFQGTGAADDSGLPNDRFFAVRPEGSVSTLKIQRTERGDSAVYLCASSLMVPAGDTEAFFGQGTRLTVV.

This chain connects TRBV4-2 to TRBJ2-1, with 7 bases aligning to TRBD1. V was clipped by 4 bases and J by 10 bases; unmatched bases: 19. Germline CDR1 is LGHNA and CDR2 is YNFKEQ. The CDR3 length is 17 residues. The CDR3 loop reads CASSPHKTGPTFIEQFF. In nucleotides, the CDR3 is TGTGCCAGCAGCCCCCACAAGACAGGGCCAACTTTCATAGAGCAGTTCTTC.

The V gene is TRBV4-1, the J gene TRBJ2-7, with D possibly TRBD2 on 5 matching bases. V was clipped by 6 bases and J by 1 base, with 10 bases between them. This CDR3 is built from 13 residues. Germline lookup yields CDR1 MGHRA and CDR2 YSYEKL. The CDR3 DNA reads TGCGCCAGCAGTCCTGGAGGTTCCTACGAGCAGTACTTC. This encodes CASSPGGSYEQYF.

This sequence joins TRBV9 and TRBJ1-2; D not resolved. Germline V gene lookup returns CDR1 SGDLS and CDR2 YYNGEE. CDR3 size: 13 residues. Trimming left V 6 bases short and J 8 bases short, with 17 bases between. The CDR3, as DNA: TGTGCCAGCAATCCTAGGGTTCCGTCGGGCTACACCTTC. Its protein is CASNPRVPSGYTF.

The V call is TRBV30, the J call TRBJ2-3; D unresolved. This CDR3 has 15 residues. Germline V gene sequence: CDR1 GTSNPN, CDR2 SVGIG (reference sequence). Trimming removed 0 bases at V and 2 bases at J, with 12 bases between. The CDR3 loop is CAWSVFESHTDTQYF. As DNA, the CDR3 is TGTGCCTGGAGTGTATTCGAAAGTCACACAGATACGCAGTATTTT.

This sequence joins TRBV7-9 and TRBJ1-1, with TRBD1 matching over 7 bases. This CDR3 spans 15 amino acids. V lost 5 bases and J lost 5; bases outside the gene matches: 11. The germline CDR1 and CDR2 sequences are SEHNR and FQNEAQ (reference sequence). CDR3: CASSVTGLVRTEAFF. CDR3 coding DNA: TGTGCCAGCAGCGTGACAGGGTTAGTGAGAACTGAAGCTTTCTTT.

V usage is TRBV5-1 and J usage is TRBJ1-4; 8 bases are a match to TRBD1. The CDR3 extends over 14 amino acids. The V and J ends lost 3 bases and 8 bases, in that order; junction bases with no gene match: 6. Looked up from germline, CDR1 is SGHRS and CDR2 is YFSETQ. The CDR3 loop is CASSSGGAEEKLFF. CDR3 coding DNA: TGCGCCAGCAGCTCAGGGGGCGCGGAGGAAAAACTGTTTTTT. Drawing the rest from reference TRBV5-1 and TRBJ1-4, the complete variable domain is KAGVTQTPRYLIKTRGQQVTLSCSPISGHRSVSWYQQTPGQGLQFLFEYFSETQRNKGNFPGRFSGRQFSNSRSEMNVSTLELGDSALYLCASSSGGAEEKLFFGSGTQLSVL.

This rearrangement joins TRBV12-5 to TRBJ2-5, with TRBD2 identical over 13 bases. CDR1 is LGHNT and CDR2 is FRNRAP in the germline V gene. Losses at the gene ends were 3 bases for V and 4 bases for J; bases not matched to a gene: 5. The CDR3 spans 16 residues. The CDR3 reads CASGFGLAGDIETQYF. CDR3 nucleotide sequence: TGTGCTAGTGGTTTCGGACTAGCGGGAGATATAGAGACCCAGTACTTC.

The count of this clone is one. The CDR3 reads CSVGRYTEAFF. The CDR3 DNA follows: TGCAGCGTCGGGAGGTACACTGAAGCTTTCTTT. This chain links TRBV29-1 with TRBJ1-1; unclear D gene. Germline V gene data show CDR1 as SQVTM and CDR2 as ANQGSEA. This CDR3 is 11 amino acids long. With 6 bases removed from V and 3 bases from J, the gap between germline ends came to 8 bases.

This chain's CDR3 is CASSYSSGRAYNEQFF. The CDR3 bases are TGTGCCAGCAGTTACTCCTCCGGGCGGGCATACAATGAGCAGTTCTTC. The rearrangement links TRBV6-2 or TRBV6-3 to TRBJ2-1; D may be TRBD2 (5 bases). Trimming cost V 0 bases and J 4 bases, with 13 bases left between them. This CDR3 comprises 16 residues. CDR1 MNHEY and CDR2 SVGEGT come from the germline V gene.

This clone is medium-sized (0.01 to 0.1%). The rearrangement joins TRBV30 to TRBJ1-2; 8 nucleotides agree with TRBD1. CDR1 GTSNPN and CDR2 SVGIG come from the germline V gene (reference sequence). After removal of 3 bases from V and 7 bases from J, the junction contained 13 bases not matched to a gene. The CDR3 covers 15 residues. CDR3 protein: CAWSPPPDRAAGYTF. CDR3 sequence (DNA): TGTGCCTGGAGCCCCCCCCCGGACAGGGCTGCTGGCTACACCTTC.

This chain connects TRBV15 to TRBJ1-2; weak D call: TRBD1 (6 bases). The CDR3 has 13 amino acids. The V and J ends lost 6 bases and 4 bases respectively, with 12 bases between them. Germline CDR1 is LNHNV and CDR2 is YYDKDF (reference sequence). CDR3 region: CATSWGGGYGYTF. CDR3 DNA: TGTGCCACCAGTTGGGGGGGCGGCTATGGCTACACCTTC.

The chain uses TRBV18 and TRBJ2-6, with 9 bases identical to TRBD2. CDR1 KGHSH and CDR2 LQKENI come from the germline V gene. Trimming removed 6 bases from V and 4 bases from J; junction bases left unmatched: 7. CDR3 length: 16 amino acids. Here the CDR3 reads CASSPAGGQGANVLTF. The CDR3 region has the DNA TGTGCCAGCTCGCCGGCGGGGGGGCAGGGGGCCAACGTCCTGACTTTC.

The chain combines TRBV6-1 with TRBJ1-1; D uncertain. V lost 3 bases to trimming and J lost 0 bases, with 5 bases between them. CDR3 size: 13 residues. CDR1 is MNHNS and CDR2 is SASEGT in the germline V gene. DNA for the CDR3: TGTGCCAGCAGTGAGTCGTTGAACACTGAAGCTTTCTTT. The encoded protein is CASSESLNTEAFF.

The gene calls are TRBV19 and TRBJ1-1; D possibly corresponds to TRBD1 (5 bases). The CDR3 totals 16 residues. The V gene's germline CDR1 is LNHDA and CDR2 SQIVND (reference sequence). Trimming took off 3 bases at V and 1 base at J, with 15 bases between the two ends. The CDR3 coding sequence is TGTGCCAGTAGTATGGTTTTTGAGGGGCGGAACACTGAAGCTTTCTTT. As protein: CASSMVFEGRNTEAFF.

V gene TRBV7-9 combines with J gene TRBJ1-4; D remains ambiguous. Trimming pared 0 bases from V and 12 bases from J, leaving 11 bases between. CDR3 size: 13 residues. In germline, CDR1 is SEHNR, CDR2 FQNEAQ (reference sequence). CDR3 DNA sequence: TGTGCCAGCAGCTTAGCGGTCGGGGATCAACTGTTTTTT. Its translation: CASSLAVGDQLFF.

This chain joins TRBV7-2 and TRBJ1-1; 7 bases are shared with TRBD1. Unmatched junction bases numbered 5, after V lost 2 bases and J lost 5 bases. The CDR3 runs to 14 residues. The germline gives CDR1 SGHTA, CDR2 FQGNSA. CDR3 loop: CASSLSGGVTEAFF. The DNA of the CDR3 is TGTGCCAGCAGCTTATCAGGGGGGGTTACTGAAGCTTTCTTT.

The V call is TRBV3-1 (or the pseudogene TRBV3-2), the J call TRBJ1-5; D is undetermined. Trimming shortened V by 1 base and J by 4 bases, and 11 bases separated the two germline ends. CDR1 LGHDT and CDR2 YNNKEL come from the germline V gene (reference sequence). CDR3 length equals 15 residues. The CDR3 bases are TGTGCCAGCAGCCAAGGGGCCCTACAAAATCAGCCCCAGCATTTT. Translation: CASSQGALQNQPQHF.

The rearrangement uses TRBV6-5 and TRBJ2-5, with D perhaps matching TRBD2 (6 bases). The V and J ends lost 8 bases and 2 bases respectively, with 9 bases between them. This CDR3 has 12 residues. Per germline, CDR1 MNHEY and CDR2 SVGAGI. For the CDR3, the DNA is TGTGCCAGCGGGCGGGGTCAAGAGACCCAGTACTTC. Its translation: CASGRGQETQYF.

The chain couples TRBV15 to TRBJ1-4; 9 nucleotides align to TRBD1. The CDR3 consists of 15 residues. The germline CDR1 and CDR2 sequences are LNHNV and YYDKDF (reference sequence). Unmatched junction bases numbered 2, after V lost 1 base and J lost 5 bases. In nucleotides, the CDR3 is TGTGCCACCAGCAGAGGACAGGGGGAAAATGAAAAACTGTTTTTT. Translating gives CATSRGQGENEKLFF.